The rows below give T cell receptor beta chains drawn from one sample of a study of Graves' ophthalmopathy and Graves' hyperthyroidism. From the multiplex PCR reads, TCRdb called clonotypes with MiXCR, one entry per CDR3 protein. The table shows 450,000 to 600,000 distinct CDR3 sequences, with 35% to 45% occurring only once. The sample consisted of peripheral blood or thyroid tissue (not recorded which). Every receptor here comes from an adult man with Graves' hyperthyroidism. The CDR3 runs from the conserved cysteine through the conserved F or W. A D gene is named only where the DNA matches it firmly. Not all rows give a size; the values are once, few, many and, for expanded clones, a class.

J: TRBJ1-2
size: NA
D: TRBD1
V: TRBV25-1
DNA: TGTGCCAGCAGTGCGCTCTACTGGGACAGCATACTTAACTATGGCTACACCTTC
CDR3: CASSALYWDSILNYGYTF

J: TRBJ1-1
size: many
D: NA
V: TRBV9
DNA: TGTGCCAGCAGCCTCGTACCGGGACTGCGAGGGGACACTGAAGCTTTCTTT
CDR3: CASSLVPGLRGDTEAFF

J: TRBJ2-5
size: many
D: NA
V: TRBV6-2/TRBV6-3
DNA: TGTGCCAGCAGTTACCTTGAGACTAACCGAGAGACCCAGTACTTC
CDR3: CASSYLETNRETQYF

J: TRBJ1-1
size: NA
D: NA
V: TRBV27
DNA: TGTGCCAGCAGTTCCAACCCGAGGTGGGGGGGCGAGGGCTTTGAAGCTTTCTTT
CDR3: CASSSNPRWGGEGFEAFF

J: TRBJ2-5
size: many
D: TRBD2
V: TRBV29-1
DNA: TGCAGCGTTGAAGATCGCGGGGGGGGGATCCAAGAGACCCAGTACTTC
CDR3: CSVEDRGGGIQETQYF

J: TRBJ2-5
size: NA
D: NA
V: TRBV5-4
DNA: TGTGCCAGCAGCTTGGTTGGGGTGGCAGATCAAGAGACCCAGTACTTC
CDR3: CASSLVGVADQETQYF

J: TRBJ1-5
size: many
D: TRBD1
V: TRBV7-2
DNA: TGTGCCAGCAGCTTATTTGGTCGGACAGGAACTCAGCCCCAGCATTTT
CDR3: CASSLFGRTGTQPQHF

J: TRBJ1-1
size: NA
D: NA
V: TRBV6-5
DNA: TGTGCCAGCAGCCCACGGTGGCCTGATGGAGCCACTGAAGCTTTCTTT
CDR3: CASSPRWPDGATEAFF

J: TRBJ2-7
size: NA
D: TRBD2
V: TRBV27
DNA: TGTGCCAGCAGTTTACTAGCGGGAGGCTTCCCCGAGCAGTACTTC
CDR3: CASSLLAGGFPEQYF

J: TRBJ1-1
size: NA
D: NA
V: TRBV29-1
DNA: TGCAGCGTTGAAGAAGGGGGGACACGGACTTTCTTT
CDR3: CSVEEGGTRTFF

J: TRBJ2-5
size: NA
D: NA
V: TRBV29-1
DNA: TGCAGCGTTGGAGGAGGGGGGACCCAGTACTTC
CDR3: CSVGGGGTQYF

J: TRBJ1-6
size: once
D: NA
V: TRBV10-3
DNA: TGTGCCATCAGTGAGGCTGCGGGAAATTCACCCCTCCACTTT
CDR3: CAISEAAGNSPLHF

J: TRBJ2-7
size: NA
D: TRBD1
V: TRBV9
DNA: TGTGCCAGCAGCTCCTCGACAGGGGACTACGAGCAGTACTTC
CDR3: CASSSSTGDYEQYF

J: TRBJ2-7
size: NA
D: TRBD2
V: TRBV15
DNA: TGTACCACCAGGACCGGGGCTAGCGGTACCTACGAGCAGTACTTC
CDR3: CTTRTGASGTYEQYF

J: TRBJ2-7
size: NA
D: TRBD2
V: TRBV7-2
DNA: TGTGCCAGCAGCCCGACAGGGACTAGCGGCTACGAGCAGTACTTC
CDR3: CASSPTGTSGYEQYF

J: TRBJ2-7
size: NA
D: NA
V: TRBV7-3
DNA: TGTGCCAGCAGCTTAACTGGGGACTGCGAGCAGTACTTC
CDR3: CASSLTGDCEQYF

J: TRBJ1-3
size: few
D: TRBD1
V: TRBV5-1
DNA: TGCGCCAGCAGCCCCGGACAGGGTAGCCTCTCTGGAAACACCATATATTTT
CDR3: CASSPGQGSLSGNTIYF

J: TRBJ1-1
size: many
D: NA
V: TRBV5-1
DNA: TGCGCCAGCAGCTTGGAGTTCGGGGAAGGGAACACTGAAGCTTTCTTT
CDR3: CASSLEFGEGNTEAFF

J: TRBJ1-6
size: NA
D: NA
V: TRBV3-1
DNA: TGTGCCAGCAGCCAAGGATTCGGGGGGACGAGAATAGATTCACCCCTCCACTTT
CDR3: CASSQGFGGTRIDSPLHF

J: TRBJ1-2
size: NA
D: TRBD1
V: TRBV7-4
DNA: TGTGCCAGCAGCTTAGTAACAGAGGACAGGGAGACCTATGGCTACACCTTC
CDR3: CASSLVTEDRETYGYTF

J: TRBJ1-1
size: few
D: NA
V: TRBV6-6
DNA: TGTGCCAGCAGTGAACTGTCGGGGGCAGGCACTGAAGCTTTCTTT
CDR3: CASSELSGAGTEAFF

J: TRBJ2-5
size: NA
D: NA
V: TRBV12-3/TRBV12-4
DNA: TGTGCCAGCAAGGTAATGGGAGGAGAGACCCAGTACTTC
CDR3: CASKVMGGETQYF

J: TRBJ2-6
size: once
D: TRBD2
V: TRBV29-1
DNA: TGCAGCGTTGTTAGCGGGAGGGCCAACGTCCTGACTTTC
CDR3: CSVVSGRANVLTF

J: TRBJ2-1
size: NA
D: NA
V: TRBV24-1
DNA: TGTGCCACCGCGAGGGGCGCCTACAATGAGCAGTTCTTC
CDR3: CATARGAYNEQFF

J: TRBJ1-1
size: NA
D: NA
V: TRBV6-6
DNA: TGTGCCAGCAGCAATGGGCAGGGGACTGAAGCTTTCTTT
CDR3: CASSNGQGTEAFF

J: TRBJ1-1
size: NA
D: NA
V: TRBV10-3
DNA: TGTGCCAGCAACCGACTACAGGGAGGGGCAGAAGCTTTCTTT
CDR3: CASNRLQGGAEAFF

J: TRBJ2-5
size: NA
D: TRBD1
V: TRBV5-1
DNA: TGCGCCAGCAGTGGACAGGGGGCCGGGTCGGAGACCCAGTACTTC
CDR3: CASSGQGAGSETQYF

J: TRBJ2-7
size: many
D: TRBD2
V: TRBV20-1
DNA: TGCAGTGCTACCCGCTCGGGACTAGTCTACGAGCAGTACTTC
CDR3: CSATRSGLVYEQYF

J: TRBJ2-7
size: few
D: NA
V: TRBV4-2
DNA: TGTGCCAGCAGCCAAGAACCAGGGCTACCGGGGGACGAGCAGTACTTC
CDR3: CASSQEPGLPGDEQYF

J: TRBJ1-1
size: NA
D: NA
V: TRBV30
DNA: TGTGCCTGGAGTCAAGACCTAGGGGACACTGAAGCTTTCTTT
CDR3: CAWSQDLGDTEAFF

J: TRBJ1-1
size: many
D: NA
V: TRBV24-1
DNA: TGTGCCACCAGTGCCGGACCGCCCCGAGGCACTGAAGCTTTCTTT
CDR3: CATSAGPPRGTEAFF

J: TRBJ1-2
size: NA
D: TRBD1
V: TRBV3-1
DNA: TGTGCCAGCAGCCAAGGAACCGGGACAGGGGCAAACGGCTACACCTTC
CDR3: CASSQGTGTGANGYTF

J: TRBJ1-5
size: many
D: NA
V: TRBV20-1
DNA: TGCAGTGCCAGTGACAGTAGAGGCAATCAGCCCCAGCATTTT
CDR3: CSASDSRGNQPQHF

J: TRBJ1-1
size: NA
D: TRBD1
V: TRBV29-1
DNA: TGCAGCGTTGCAACCGGGACAGTGAACACTGAAGCTTTCTTT
CDR3: CSVATGTVNTEAFF

J: TRBJ1-2
size: many
D: TRBD1
V: TRBV20-1
DNA: TGCAGTGCCGGGGACAGGGGAGGAGATGGCTACACCTTC
CDR3: CSAGDRGGDGYTF

J: TRBJ1-2
size: NA
D: NA
V: TRBV6-5
DNA: TGTGCCAGCAGTTACTCGTCAGGTTTCGGGATTGAGGGCTACACCTTC
CDR3: CASSYSSGFGIEGYTF

J: TRBJ2-5
size: few
D: NA
V: TRBV7-2
DNA: TGTGCCAGCAGTTTCGCAGGGCCAGGAGGAGAGACCCAGTACTTC
CDR3: CASSFAGPGGETQYF

J: TRBJ2-2
size: NA
D: TRBD2
V: TRBV20-1
DNA: TGCAGTGCTAGGGACCTAGCGGGAGACCCCGGGGAGCTGTTTTTT
CDR3: CSARDLAGDPGELFF

J: TRBJ2-7
size: NA
D: NA
V: TRBV2
DNA: TGTGCCAGCATTGGGGGGCGGGAGCCGAACGAGCAGTACTTC
CDR3: CASIGGREPNEQYF

J: TRBJ2-5
size: many
D: NA
V: TRBV10-3
DNA: TGTGCCATCAGTGCGACTCAGGGGCAAGAGACCCAGTACTTC
CDR3: CAISATQGQETQYF

J: TRBJ2-5
size: many
D: NA
V: TRBV20-1
DNA: TGCAGTGCTAGAGATGGTCGGGCGGACCAAGAGACCCAGTACTTC
CDR3: CSARDGRADQETQYF

J: TRBJ2-3
size: NA
D: TRBD2
V: TRBV5-1
DNA: TGCGCCAGCAGCTCAGGACTAGCGGGAGGGAAGCCCAGCACAGATACGCAGTATTTT
CDR3: CASSSGLAGGKPSTDTQYF

J: TRBJ2-1
size: NA
D: TRBD2
V: TRBV5-4
DNA: TGTGCCAGCAGCAAAGCGGGGGGCGACGGTAATGAGCAGTTCTTC
CDR3: CASSKAGGDGNEQFF